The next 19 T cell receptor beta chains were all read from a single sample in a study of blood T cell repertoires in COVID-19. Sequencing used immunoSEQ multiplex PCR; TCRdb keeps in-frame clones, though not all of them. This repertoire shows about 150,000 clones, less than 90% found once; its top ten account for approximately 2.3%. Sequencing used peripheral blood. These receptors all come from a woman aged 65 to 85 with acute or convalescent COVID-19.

The CDR3: CASSYKQGPYEQYV. DNA of the CDR3: TGTGCCAGCAGTTACAAACAGGGTCCCTACGAGCAGTACGTC. The V and J genes are TRBV6-5 and TRBJ2-7; D is possibly TRBD1 (6 bases). This CDR3 comprises 14 residues. The germline gives CDR1 MNHEY, CDR2 SVGAGI. The V and J ends lost 2 bases and 2 bases respectively, with 10 bases between them.

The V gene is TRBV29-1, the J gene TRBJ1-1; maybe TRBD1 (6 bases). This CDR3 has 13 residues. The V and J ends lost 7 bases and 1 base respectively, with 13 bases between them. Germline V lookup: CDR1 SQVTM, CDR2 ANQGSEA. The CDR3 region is CSGRPQGNTEAFF. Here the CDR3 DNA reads TGCAGCGGACGACCACAGGGGAACACTGAAGCTTTCTTT.

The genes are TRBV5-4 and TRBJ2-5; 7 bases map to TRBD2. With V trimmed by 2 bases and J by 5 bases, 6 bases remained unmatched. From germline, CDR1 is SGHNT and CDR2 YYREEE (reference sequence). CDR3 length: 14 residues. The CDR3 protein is CASSLGSGAETQYF. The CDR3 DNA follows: TGTGCCAGCAGCTTAGGCAGCGGGGCGGAGACCCAGTACTTC.

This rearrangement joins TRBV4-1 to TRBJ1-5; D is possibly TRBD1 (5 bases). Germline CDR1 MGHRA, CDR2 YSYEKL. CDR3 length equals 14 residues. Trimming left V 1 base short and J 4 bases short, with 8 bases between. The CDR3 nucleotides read TGCGCCAGCAGCCAAGGCGCAGGGAATCAGCCCCAGCATTTT. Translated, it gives CASSQGAGNQPQHF.

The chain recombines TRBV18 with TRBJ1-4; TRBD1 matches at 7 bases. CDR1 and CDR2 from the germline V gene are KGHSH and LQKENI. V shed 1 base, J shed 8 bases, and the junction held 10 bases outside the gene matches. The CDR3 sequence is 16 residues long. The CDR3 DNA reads TGTGCCAGCTCACCACTCGAGACAGGGTCGGGAGAAAAACTGTTTTTT. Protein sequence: CASSPLETGSGEKLFF.

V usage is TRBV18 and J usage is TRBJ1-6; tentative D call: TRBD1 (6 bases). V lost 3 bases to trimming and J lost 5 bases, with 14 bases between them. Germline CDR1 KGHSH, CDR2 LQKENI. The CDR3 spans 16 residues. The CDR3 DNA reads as TGTGCCAGCTCACCCAGGGGTCCTTTCAATAATTCACCCCTCCACTTT. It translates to CASSPRGPFNNSPLHF. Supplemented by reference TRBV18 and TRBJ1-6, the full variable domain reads NAGVMQNPRHLVRRRGQEARLRCSPMKGHSHVYWYRQLPEEGLKFMVYLQKENIIDESGMPKERFSAEFPKEGPSILRIQQVVRGDSAAYFCASSPRGPFNNSPLHFGNGTRLTVT.

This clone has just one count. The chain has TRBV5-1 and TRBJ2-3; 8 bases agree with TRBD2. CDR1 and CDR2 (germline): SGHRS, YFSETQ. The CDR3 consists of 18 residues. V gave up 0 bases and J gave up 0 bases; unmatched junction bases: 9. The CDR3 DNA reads TGCGCCAGCAGCTTGGCCCGGGGGGGTGTGACTAGCACAGATACGCAGTATTTT. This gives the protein CASSLARGGVTSTDTQYF.

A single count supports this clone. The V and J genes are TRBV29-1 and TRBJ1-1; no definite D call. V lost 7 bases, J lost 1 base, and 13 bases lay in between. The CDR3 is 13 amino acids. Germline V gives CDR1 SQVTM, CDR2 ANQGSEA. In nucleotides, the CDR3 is TGCAGCGCCAAAACAACAGCGAACACTGAAGCTTTCTTT. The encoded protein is CSAKTTANTEAFF.

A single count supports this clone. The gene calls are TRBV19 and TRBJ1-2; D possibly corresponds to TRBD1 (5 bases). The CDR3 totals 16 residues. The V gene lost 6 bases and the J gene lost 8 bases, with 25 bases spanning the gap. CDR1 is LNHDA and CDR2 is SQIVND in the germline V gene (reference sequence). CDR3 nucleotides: TGTGCCAGTAGAAAAACTGCAATCGAGACAGCTATAGGCTACACCTTC. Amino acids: CASRKTAIETAIGYTF. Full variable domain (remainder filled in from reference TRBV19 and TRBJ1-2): DGGITQSPKYLFRKEGQNVTLSCEQNLNHDAMYWYRQDPGQGLRLIYYSQIVNDFQKGDIAEGYSVSREKKESFPLTVTSAQKNPTAFYLCASRKTAIETAIGYTFGSGTRLTVV.

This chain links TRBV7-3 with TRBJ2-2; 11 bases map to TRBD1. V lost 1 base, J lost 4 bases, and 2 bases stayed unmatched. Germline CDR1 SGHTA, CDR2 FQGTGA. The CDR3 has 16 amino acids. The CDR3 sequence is CASSLRGTGGTGELFF. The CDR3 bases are TGTGCCAGCAGCTTAAGAGGGACAGGGGGCACCGGGGAGCTGTTTTTT.

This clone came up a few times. The CDR3 region is CASSLQGAGNTIYF. As DNA, the CDR3 is TGTGCCAGCTCACTGCAGGGGGCTGGAAACACCATATATTTT. The V and J genes are TRBV18 and TRBJ1-3, with 7 bases matching TRBD1. CDR3 length: 14 amino acids. V was clipped by 4 bases and J by 2 bases; unmatched bases: 2. Per germline, CDR1 KGHSH and CDR2 LQKENI.

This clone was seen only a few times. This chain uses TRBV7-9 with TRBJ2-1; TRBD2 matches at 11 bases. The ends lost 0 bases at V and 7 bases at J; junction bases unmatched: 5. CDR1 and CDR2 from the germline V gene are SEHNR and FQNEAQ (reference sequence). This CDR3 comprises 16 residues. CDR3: CASSLASPSGGNEQFF. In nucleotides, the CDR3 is TGTGCCAGCAGCTTAGCTTCCCCTAGCGGGGGGAATGAGCAGTTCTTC.

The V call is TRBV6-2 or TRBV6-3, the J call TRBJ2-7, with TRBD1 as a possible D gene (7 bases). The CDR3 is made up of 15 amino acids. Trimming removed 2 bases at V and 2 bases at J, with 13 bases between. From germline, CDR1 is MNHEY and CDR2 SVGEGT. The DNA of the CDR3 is TGTGCCAGCAGTTACGCGGGGACAGCCCCCTACGAGCAGTACTTC. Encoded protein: CASSYAGTAPYEQYF.

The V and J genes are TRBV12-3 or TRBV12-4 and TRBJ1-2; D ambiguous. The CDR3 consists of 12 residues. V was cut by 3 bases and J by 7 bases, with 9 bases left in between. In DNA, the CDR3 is TGTGCCAGCAGTTTTTTGAGGTTTGGCTACACCTTC. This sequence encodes CASSFLRFGYTF.

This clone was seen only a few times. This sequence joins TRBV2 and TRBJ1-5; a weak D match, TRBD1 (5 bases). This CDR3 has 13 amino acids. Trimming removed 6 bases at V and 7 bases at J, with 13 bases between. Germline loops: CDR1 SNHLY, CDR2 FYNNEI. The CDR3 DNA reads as TGTGCCAGCAGGGGGGGGACGACACAGCCCCAGCATTTT. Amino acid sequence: CASRGGTTQPQHF.

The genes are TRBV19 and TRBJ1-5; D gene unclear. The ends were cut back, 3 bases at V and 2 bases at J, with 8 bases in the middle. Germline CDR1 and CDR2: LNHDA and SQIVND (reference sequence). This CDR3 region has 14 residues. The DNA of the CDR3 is TGTGCCAGTAGTATTCTTTTAGGCAATCAGCCCCAGCATTTT. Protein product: CASSILLGNQPQHF.

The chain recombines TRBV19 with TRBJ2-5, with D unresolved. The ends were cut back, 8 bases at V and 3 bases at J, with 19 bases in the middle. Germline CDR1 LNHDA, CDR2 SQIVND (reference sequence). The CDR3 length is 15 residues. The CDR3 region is CASSEQKNIKETQYF. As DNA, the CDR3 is TGTGCCAGTTCGGAGCAGAAGAATATCAAAGAGACCCAGTACTTC.

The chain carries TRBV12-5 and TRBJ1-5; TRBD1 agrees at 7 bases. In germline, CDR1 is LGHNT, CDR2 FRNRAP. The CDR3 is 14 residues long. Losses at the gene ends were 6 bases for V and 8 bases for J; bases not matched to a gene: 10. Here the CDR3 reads CASGPGQALEPQHF. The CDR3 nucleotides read TGTGCTAGTGGCCCCGGACAGGCGTTGGAGCCCCAGCATTTT.

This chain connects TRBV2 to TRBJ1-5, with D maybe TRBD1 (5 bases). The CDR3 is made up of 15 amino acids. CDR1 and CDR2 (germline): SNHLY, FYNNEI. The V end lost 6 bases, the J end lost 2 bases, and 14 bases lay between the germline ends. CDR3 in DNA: TGTGCCAGCAGATCCGGTGGGGGGGGCAATCAGCCCCAGCATTTT. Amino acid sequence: CASRSGGGGNQPQHF.